This TCR beta chain was found in a study of OX40 agonist ivuxolimab in advanced cancers. Method: immunoSEQ multiplex PCR; TCRdb's copy keeps in-frame clones and lacks some. The data hold approximately 77,000 clones, with 85% to 95% observed a single time. This specimen was CD4+ or CD8+ T cells sorted from blood, taken in a trial of the OX40 agonist ivuxolimab. The TCR comes from an adult with an advanced solid tumor such as melanoma, head and neck, liver or kidney cancer.

The CDR3 region has the DNA TGTGCCAGCAGCGGGCGGGGCGCCCGGGAAAAACTGTTTTTT. Translating it yields CASSGRGAREKLFF. The chain carries TRBV9 and TRBJ1-4; tentative D call: TRBD1 (5 bases). The germline gives CDR1 SGDLS, CDR2 YYNGEE. V was pared by 3 bases and J by 8 bases, with 14 bases between. The CDR3 runs 14 residues.